These 13 T cell receptor beta chains were sequenced from one sample in a study of T-cell memory formation after mild COVID-19. TCRdb called the 5' RACE reads again in MiXCR, with one record for every CDR3 protein. Among about 110,000 distinct CDR3 sequences listed, 22% were seen once. The material sequenced was PBMCs or a T cell subset sorted from them (not recorded which). The receptors originated from a man between 18 and 35 years old who had mild COVID-19 (a few samples of this study predate the infection). Cell type and time point are not known.

The sample holds a few counts of this clonotype. V and J are TRBV5-1 and TRBJ2-1; TRBD2 might be the D (5 bases). V was shortened by 0 bases and J by 3 bases, with 10 bases between the two germline ends. Per germline, CDR1 SGHRS and CDR2 YFSETQ. This CDR3 has 15 amino acids. The CDR3 loop reads CASSLAGEGYNEQFF. For the CDR3, the DNA is TGCGCCAGCAGCTTGGCCGGTGAGGGCTACAATGAGCAGTTCTTC.

The chain has TRBV7-2 and TRBJ1-1, with D maybe TRBD1 (5 bases). The CDR3 contains 14 residues. The V end was cut by 0 bases, the J end by 6 bases, with 11 bases between. Germline V gene lookup returns CDR1 SGHTA and CDR2 FQGNSA. CDR3 residues: CASSLAREKAEAFF. The CDR3 nucleotides read TGTGCCAGCAGCTTAGCCAGGGAAAAGGCTGAAGCTTTCTTT.

This clonotype was counted ten times or more. The chain joins TRBV7-9 to TRBJ2-7; 11 bases agree with TRBD1. The V and J ends lost 1 base and 4 bases, in that order; junction bases with no gene match: 3. The CDR3 covers 15 residues. CDR1 and CDR2 from the germline V gene are SEHNR and FQNEAQ (reference sequence). The CDR3 DNA sequence: TGTGCCAGCAGCTTAGTCGGACAGGGGGCGTACGAGCAGTACTTC. Protein product: CASSLVGQGAYEQYF.

This CDR3 reads CASSEARQPRAGELFF. The CDR3 nucleotides read TGTGCCAGCAGTGAAGCGCGACAGCCCCGGGCCGGGGAGCTGTTTTTT. The chain recombines TRBV2 with TRBJ2-2; maybe TRBD1 (5 bases). In germline, CDR1 is SNHLY, CDR2 FYNNEI. CDR3 length: 16 residues. V lost 0 bases to trimming and J lost 6 bases, with 14 bases between them.

The chain uses TRBV4-1 and TRBJ2-7; D gene unclear. Germline lookup yields CDR1 MGHRA and CDR2 YSYEKL. This CDR3 contains 14 residues. V lost 2 bases and J lost 1, with 9 bases in between. The CDR3 loop is CASSQIAVSYEQYF. CDR3 bases: TGCGCCAGCAGCCAAATTGCGGTGTCCTACGAGCAGTACTTC.

The rearrangement links TRBV4-3 to TRBJ2-2, with a tentative D call TRBD1 (6 bases). Germline values: CDR1 LGHNA, CDR2 YSLEER. This CDR3 has 15 amino acids. V dropped 5 bases and J dropped 5 bases, with 15 bases sitting between them. This CDR3 reads CASSESTRGTGELFF. The CDR3 DNA reads as TGCGCCAGCAGCGAATCCACAAGGGGGACCGGGGAGCTGTTTTTT.

The chain carries TRBV7-8 and TRBJ2-1, with 8 positions matching TRBD2. J lost 4 bases, V lost 5 bases, and 4 bases had no gene match. Looked up from germline, CDR1 is SGHVS and CDR2 is FQNEAQ. The length of the CDR3 is 14 residues. CDR3 in amino acids: CASSKLADYNEQFF. The CDR3 nucleotides are TGTGCCAGCAGCAAACTAGCGGATTACAATGAGCAGTTCTTC.

V and J are TRBV7-6 and TRBJ2-7; D is uncertain. Trimming stripped 2 bases from V and 4 bases from J, with 0 bases between. The CDR3 is made up of 10 amino acids. The germline CDR1 and CDR2 sequences are SGHVS and FNYEAQ. This CDR3 is CASSLYEQYF. DNA of the CDR3: TGTGCCAGCAGCTTATACGAGCAGTACTTC.

This clonotype showed up many times. V and J are TRBV29-1 and TRBJ2-2; D is uncertain. The CDR3 sequence is 13 residues long. Germline loops: CDR1 SQVTM, CDR2 ANQGSEA. Trimming took off 4 bases at V and 0 bases at J, with 6 bases between the two ends. CDR3 nucleotide sequence: TGCAGCGTTGGGAGATCGAACACCGGGGAGCTGTTTTTT. This codes for CSVGRSNTGELFF.

The CDR3 loop is CASSLTGPYQPQHF. The CDR3 DNA reads as TGTGCCAGCAGCCTGACGGGGCCTTACCAGCCCCAGCATTTT. This chain links TRBV5-6 with TRBJ1-5, with a weak D call TRBD1 (5 bases). This CDR3 contains 14 residues. Looked up from germline, CDR1 is SGHDT and CDR2 is YYEEEE. Between the trimmed V and J ends, which lost 4 bases and 7 bases, there was a span of 15 bases.

The rearrangement joins TRBV4-2 to TRBJ1-2; D is uncertain. Germline V gene sequence: CDR1 LGHNA, CDR2 YNFKEQ. This CDR3 contains 14 residues. The V and J ends lost 2 bases and 10 bases respectively, with 17 bases between them. This chain's CDR3 is CASSQLGGYVFYTF. The CDR3, as DNA: TGTGCCAGCAGCCAACTCGGTGGCTACGTGTTCTACACCTTC.

The J gene is TRBJ2-5, the V gene TRBV29-1; TRBD1 agrees at 8 bases. This CDR3 contains 12 residues. Per germline, CDR1 SQVTM and CDR2 ANQGSEA. V shed 5 bases, J shed 5 bases, and the junction held 4 bases outside the gene matches. Here the CDR3 reads CSVRTGTETQYF. DNA of the CDR3: TGCAGCGTTCGGACAGGGACGGAGACCCAGTACTTC.

The chain uses TRBV7-3 and TRBJ2-7; TRBD2 matches at 12 bases. The germline V gene encodes CDR1 SGHTA and CDR2 FQGTGA. The CDR3 contains 17 residues. Losses at the gene ends were 6 bases for V and 6 bases for J; bases not matched to a gene: 15. The CDR3 sequence is CASSPRLAGVQISEQYV. DNA of the CDR3: TGTGCCAGCAGTCCAAGACTAGCGGGGGTCCAGATCAGCGAGCAGTACGTC.